This TCR beta chain came from a study of OX40 agonist ivuxolimab in advanced cancers. Across the study: Ivuxolimab was delivered to patients intravenously every 2 weeks at doses spanning 0.01 to 10 mg/kg. Study conclusions and caveats: Among T cells, CD8+ cells averaged more expanded clones than CD4+ cells.

Blood specimens came from baseline, cycle 4 day 1, and cycle 7 day 1. In germline, CDR1 is MDHEN, CDR2 SYDVKM. This CDR3 contains 14 residues. V was clipped by 2 bases and J by 2 bases, with 7 bases between them. The protocol was immunoSEQ multiplex PCR, while the TCRdb copy is restricted to in-frame clones and leaves out a portion. The sample has roughly 56,000 clones, about 89% seen once; the top ten hold approximately 20%. This clone was recorded only once. Its antigen is not known. The sequence derives from an adult with an advanced solid tumor such as melanoma, head and neck, liver or kidney cancer. The specimen was CD4+ or CD8+ T cells sorted from blood, collected in a trial of the OX40 agonist ivuxolimab. This chain joins TRBV28 and TRBJ1-5, with D unclear. CDR3: CASSLLGRNQPQHF. CDR3 coding DNA: TGTGCCAGCAGTTTACTCGGACGCAATCAGCCCCAGCATTTT.